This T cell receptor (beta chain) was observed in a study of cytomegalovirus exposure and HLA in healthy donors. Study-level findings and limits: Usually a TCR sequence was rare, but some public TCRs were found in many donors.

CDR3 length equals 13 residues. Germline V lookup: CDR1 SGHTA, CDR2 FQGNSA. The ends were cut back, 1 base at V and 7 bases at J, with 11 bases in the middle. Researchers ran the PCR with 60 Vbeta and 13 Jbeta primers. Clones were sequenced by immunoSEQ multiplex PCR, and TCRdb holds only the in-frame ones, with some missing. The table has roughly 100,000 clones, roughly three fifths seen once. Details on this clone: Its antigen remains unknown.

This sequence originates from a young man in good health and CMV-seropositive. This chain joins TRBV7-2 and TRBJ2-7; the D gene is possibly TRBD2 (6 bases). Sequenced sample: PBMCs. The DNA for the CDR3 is TGTGCCAGCAGCTTAGAACGGGCGGGGGAGCAGTACTTC. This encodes CASSLERAGEQYF.